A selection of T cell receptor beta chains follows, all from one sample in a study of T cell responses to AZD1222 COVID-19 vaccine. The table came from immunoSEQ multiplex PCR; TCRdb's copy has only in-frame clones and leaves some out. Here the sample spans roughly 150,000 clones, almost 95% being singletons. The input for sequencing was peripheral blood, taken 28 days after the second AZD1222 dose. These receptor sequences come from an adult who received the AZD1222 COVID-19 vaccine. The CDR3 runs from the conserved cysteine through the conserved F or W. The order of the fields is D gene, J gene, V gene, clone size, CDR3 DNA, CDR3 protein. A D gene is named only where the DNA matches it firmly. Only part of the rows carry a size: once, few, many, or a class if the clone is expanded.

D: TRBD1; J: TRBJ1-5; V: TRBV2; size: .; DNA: TGTGCCAGCAGCCTGGAGGGGACAGGGGGTCAGCCCCAGCATTTT; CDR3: CASSLEGTGGQPQHF
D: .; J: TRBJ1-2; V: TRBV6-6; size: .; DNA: TGTGCCAGCAGTTGTTTATCGCCGGGTCCCCAAGGCTGCTACACCTTC; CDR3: CASSCLSPGPQGCYTF
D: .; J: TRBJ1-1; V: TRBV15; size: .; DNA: TGTGCCACCAGCAGAGCGGGGCGAATGGGTGAAGCTTTCTTT; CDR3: CATSRAGRMGEAFF
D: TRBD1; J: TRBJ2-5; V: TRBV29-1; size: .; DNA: TGCAGCGTCGCCGGGACAGAGAAAAGAGAGACCCAGTACTTC; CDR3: CSVAGTEKRETQYF
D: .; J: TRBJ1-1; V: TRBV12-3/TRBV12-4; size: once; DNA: TGTGCCAGCAGTTTAGGTTCAGGTGAAGCTTTCTTT; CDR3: CASSLGSGEAFF
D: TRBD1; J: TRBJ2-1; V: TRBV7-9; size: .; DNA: TGTGCCAGCAGCCCGGACAGGAGCCACAATGAGCAGTTCTTC; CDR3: CASSPDRSHNEQFF
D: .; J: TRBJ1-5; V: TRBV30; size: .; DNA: TGTGCCTGGGCAACAGGGAGGCTTCAGCCCCAGCATTTT; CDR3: CAWATGRLQPQHF
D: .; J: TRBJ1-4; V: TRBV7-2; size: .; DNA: TGTGCCAGCAGCTTAGCGTCAGGGAATGAAAAACTGTTTTTT; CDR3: CASSLASGNEKLFF
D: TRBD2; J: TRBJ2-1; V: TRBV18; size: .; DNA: TGTGCCAGCTCACCGTTGGGACTAGCGGGCCGATACAATGAGCAGTTCTTC; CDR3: CASSPLGLAGRYNEQFF
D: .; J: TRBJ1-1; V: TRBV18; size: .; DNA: TGTGCCAGCTCACCACCTATGCGGGCAGCGAAGAACACTGAAGCTTTCTTT; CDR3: CASSPPMRAAKNTEAFF
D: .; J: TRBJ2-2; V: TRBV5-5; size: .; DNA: TGTGCCAGCAGCTTGGCCTATAGGACGGCGAACACCGGGGAGCTGTTTTTT; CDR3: CASSLAYRTANTGELFF
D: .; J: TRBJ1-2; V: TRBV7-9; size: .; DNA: TGTGCCAGCAGCCCCCCCGGTAGCTACACCTTC; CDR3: CASSPPGSYTF
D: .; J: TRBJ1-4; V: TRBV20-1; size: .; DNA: TGCAGTGCTAGTCCCGACGCAACTAATGAAAAACTGTTTTTT; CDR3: CSASPDATNEKLFF
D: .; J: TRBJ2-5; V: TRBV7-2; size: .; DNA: TGTGCCAGCAGCTTGATCCGCAGGGCAGAGACCCAGTACTTC; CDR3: CASSLIRRAETQYF
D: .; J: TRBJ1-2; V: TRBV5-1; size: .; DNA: TGCGCCAGCAGCCTAGATGGACGGATCGGTGGCTACACCTTC; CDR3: CASSLDGRIGGYTF
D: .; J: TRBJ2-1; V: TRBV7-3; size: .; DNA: TGTGCCAGCAGCTTACAAGGGAACTACAATGAGCAGTTCTTC; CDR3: CASSLQGNYNEQFF
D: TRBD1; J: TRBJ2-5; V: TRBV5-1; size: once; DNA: TGCGCCAGCAGCCCCCGGACAGGGGAGACCCAGTACTTC; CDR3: CASSPRTGETQYF
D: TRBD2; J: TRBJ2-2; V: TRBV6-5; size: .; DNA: TGTGCCAGCAGCCTAGCGGGCAACACCGGGGAGCTGTTTTTT; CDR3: CASSLAGNTGELFF
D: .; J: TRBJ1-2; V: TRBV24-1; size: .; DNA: TGTGCCACCAGTGACCGACTACAGGGTCATGGCTACACCTTC; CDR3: CATSDRLQGHGYTF
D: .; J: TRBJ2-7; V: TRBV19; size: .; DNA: TGTGCCAGTAGTGACAGGTCGCCCTACGAGCAGTACTTC; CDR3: CASSDRSPYEQYF
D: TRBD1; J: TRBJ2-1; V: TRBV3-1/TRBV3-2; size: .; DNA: TGTGCCAGCAGCCCTCGACAGGGGATAAATGAGCAGTTCTTC; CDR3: CASSPRQGINEQFF
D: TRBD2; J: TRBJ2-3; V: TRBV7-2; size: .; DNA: TGTGCCAGCAGCTCAGGGACTAGCGGAGGGTCCGGAGATACGCAGTATTTT; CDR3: CASSSGTSGGSGDTQYF
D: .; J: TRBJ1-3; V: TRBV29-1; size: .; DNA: TGCAGCGTTGAAGGGGCAGGAAACACCATATATTTT; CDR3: CSVEGAGNTIYF
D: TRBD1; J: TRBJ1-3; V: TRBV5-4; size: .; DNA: TGTGCCAGCAGCGGCCGGGACAGGGGGAGCTCTGGAAACACCATATATTTT; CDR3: CASSGRDRGSSGNTIYF
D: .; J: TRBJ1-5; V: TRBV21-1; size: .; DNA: TGTGCCAGCTTGGGGGGTCAGCCCCAGCATTTT; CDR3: CASLGGQPQHF
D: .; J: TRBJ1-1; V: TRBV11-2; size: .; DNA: TGTGCCAGCAGCTCCCCAAACACTGAAGCTTTCTTT; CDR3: CASSSPNTEAFF
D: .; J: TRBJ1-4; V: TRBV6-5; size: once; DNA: TGTGCCAGCCGAAAAACAGGGTATGAAAAACTGTTTTTT; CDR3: CASRKTGYEKLFF
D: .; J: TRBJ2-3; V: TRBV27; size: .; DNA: TGTGCCAGCAGCCCCATACAGTTAGGGTCGCAGTATTTT; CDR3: CASSPIQLGSQYF
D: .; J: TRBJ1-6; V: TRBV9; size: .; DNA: TGTGCCAGCAGCTCAGGGAATTCACCCCTCCACTTT; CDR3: CASSSGNSPLHF
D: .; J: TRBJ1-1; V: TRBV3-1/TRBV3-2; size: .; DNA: TGTGCCAGCAGCCAAGGCAGGGGGAACACTGAAGCTTTCTTT; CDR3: CASSQGRGNTEAFF
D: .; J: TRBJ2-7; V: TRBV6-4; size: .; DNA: TGTGCCAGCAGTGACTCAGCGGGTAGCTCCTACGAGCAGTACTTC; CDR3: CASSDSAGSSYEQYF
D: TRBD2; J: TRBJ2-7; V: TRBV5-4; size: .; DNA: TGTGCCAGCAGCCACCGACTAGCGGGAGGGCCGGGGGAGCAGTACTTC; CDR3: CASSHRLAGGPGEQYF
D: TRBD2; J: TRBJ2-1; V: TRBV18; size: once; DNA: TGTGCCAGCTCACCACGGACTAGCGGGGGTAGCTTGAATGAGCAGTTCTTC; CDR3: CASSPRTSGGSLNEQFF
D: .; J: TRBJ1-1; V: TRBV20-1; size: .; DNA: TGCAGTACACCCTCCGATACTGAAGCTTTCTTT; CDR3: CSTPSDTEAFF
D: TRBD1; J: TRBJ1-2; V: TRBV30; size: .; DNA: TGTGCCTGGAATTCGAAGGGGCTGCTGACTGGGACAGGGCATTCACACCTTTATGGCTACACCTTC; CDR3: CAWNSKGLLTGTGHSHLYGYTF
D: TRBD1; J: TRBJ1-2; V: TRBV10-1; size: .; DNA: TGCGCCAGCAGTTCTCCCGGGACAGGGGGCGGATGGATCTATGGCTACACCTTC; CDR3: CASSSPGTGGGWIYGYTF
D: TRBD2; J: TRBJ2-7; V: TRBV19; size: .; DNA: TGTGCCAGTAGTAGCCCCACTAGCGGGAGTAGATACGAGCAGTACTTC; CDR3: CASSSPTSGSRYEQYF
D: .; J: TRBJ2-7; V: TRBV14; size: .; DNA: TGTGCCAGCAGCCTTTCCCGATACGAGCAGTACTTC; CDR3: CASSLSRYEQYF
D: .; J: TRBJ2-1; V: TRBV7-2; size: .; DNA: TGTGCCAGCACCCCAGGGGGGGCCGCCTCCCTCCTCGGGCAGTTCTTC; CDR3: CASTPGGAASLLGQFF
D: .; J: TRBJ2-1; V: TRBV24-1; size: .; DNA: TGTGCCACCAGTGGAGAGAGAGGAATTGAGCAGTTCTTC; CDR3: CATSGERGIEQFF
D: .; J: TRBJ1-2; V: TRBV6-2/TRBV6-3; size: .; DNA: TGTGCCAGCACCCCACTGATCTTCGTAGGGAAGTTAAACTATGGCTACACCTTC; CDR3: CASTPLIFVGKLNYGYTF
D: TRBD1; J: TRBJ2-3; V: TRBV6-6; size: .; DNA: TGTGCCAGCGTGACCGGACAGGGCCGGCCAGATACGCAGTATTTT; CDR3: CASVTGQGRPDTQYF
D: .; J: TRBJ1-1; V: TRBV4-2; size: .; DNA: TGTGCCAGCAGGACGATGGGGGGCACTGAAGCTTTCTTT; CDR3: CASRTMGGTEAFF
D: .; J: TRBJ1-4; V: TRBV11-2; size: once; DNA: TGTGCCAGCACCCGAGACAGAACTAATGAAAAACTGTTTTTT; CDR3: CASTRDRTNEKLFF
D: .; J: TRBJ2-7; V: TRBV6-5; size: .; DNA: TGTGCCAGCAGTTACACAGGCGCCGACGAGCAGTACTTC; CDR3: CASSYTGADEQYF